This T cell receptor (beta chain) emerged from a study of early T cells in non-severe SARS-CoV-2 infection. This clonotype was counted a few times. Unique molecular identifiers were affixed to single, distinct cDNA molecules. TCRdb reprocessed the 5' RACE reads with MiXCR, giving one entry per CDR3 protein. Of fewer than 120,000 distinct CDR3 sequences listed, about 12% are singletons. V shed 3 bases, J shed 7 bases, and the junction held 10 bases outside the gene matches. This CDR3 spans 16 amino acids. CDR1 and CDR2 (germline): MDHEN, SYDVKM. The sequences come from whole blood, collected at baseline. The genes are TRBV28 and TRBJ2-1, with 9 bases matching TRBD2. The clonotype comes from an adult who was a healthcare worker with PCR-confirmed SARS-CoV-2 infection or an uninfected control (not recorded which). The CDR3 DNA sequence: TGTGCCAGCAGTTTTGGGTCGGCTAGCGGGAAAAATGAGCAGTTCTTC. Amino acids: CASSFGSASGKNEQFF. The full variable domain, with the rest looked up from reference TRBV28 and TRBJ2-1, is DVKVTQSSRYLVKRTGEKVFLECVQDMDHENMFWYRQDPGLGLRLIYFSYDVKMKEKGDIPEGYSVSREKKERFSLILESASTNQTSMYLCASSFGSASGKNEQFFGPGTRLTVL.